One and the same sample provided the 8 T cell receptor beta chains below, sequenced in a study of OX40 agonist ivuxolimab in advanced cancers. Measured with immunoSEQ multiplex PCR; TCRdb has only the in-frame clones, and not every one. This table holds more than 20,000 clones, more than 65% found once. Material: CD4+ or CD8+ T cells sorted from blood, obtained in a trial of the OX40 agonist ivuxolimab. The receptor set was obtained from an adult with an advanced solid tumor such as melanoma, head and neck, liver or kidney cancer.

The chain is built from TRBV9 and TRBJ2-7, with 9 bases identical to TRBD2. V lost 2 bases and J lost 0; bases outside the gene matches: 3. Germline loops: CDR1 SGDLS, CDR2 YYNGEE. The CDR3 loop spans 15 amino acids. The CDR3 region is CASSVGGRDSYEQYF. The CDR3, as DNA: TGTGCCAGCAGCGTCGGCGGGAGGGACTCCTACGAGCAGTACTTC. The whole variable domain, remainder taken from reference TRBV9 and TRBJ2-7, is DSGVTQTPKHLITATGQRVTLRCSPRSGDLSVYWYQQSLDQGLQFLIQYYNGEERAKGNILERFSAQQFPDLHSELNLSSLELGDSALYFCASSVGGRDSYEQYFGPGTRLTVT.

The chain links TRBV7-9 to TRBJ2-2; D is unclear. Germline V gene sequence: CDR1 SEHNR, CDR2 FQNEAQ (reference sequence). The germline V and J ends were trimmed by 1 base and 6 bases, with 15 bases remaining between them. The CDR3 has 16 residues. CDR3 in amino acids: CASSLDPSHGPGELFF. CDR3 nucleotides: TGTGCCAGCAGCTTAGACCCTTCTCATGGGCCCGGGGAGCTGTTTTTT. The full variable domain, with the rest looked up from reference TRBV7-9 and TRBJ2-2, is DTGVSQNPRHKITKRGQNVTFRCDPISEHNRLYWYRQTLGQGPEFLTYFQNEAQLEKSRLLSDRFSAERPKGSFSTLEIQRTEQGDSAMYLCASSLDPSHGPGELFFGEGSRLTVL.

This clone was seen a handful of times. CDR3: CAWSPRESSNEKLFF. As DNA, the CDR3 is TGTGCCTGGAGTCCCCGGGAAAGTAGTAATGAAAAACTGTTTTTT. J is TRBJ1-4 and V is TRBV30; D remains unclear. V gave up 2 bases and J gave up 4 bases, with 14 bases separating them. The CDR3 runs to 15 residues. From germline, CDR1 is GTSNPN and CDR2 SVGIG (reference sequence).

The chain carries TRBV7-9 and TRBJ2-5, with 11 bases lining up with TRBD1. The CDR3 length is 17 residues. The V segment lost 1 base and the J segment 1 base; nucleotides outside the gene matches: 5. Germline V CDR1 and CDR2: SEHNR, FQNEAQ (reference sequence). The CDR3 region is CASSLDWGTGGQETQYF. The CDR3 nucleotides read TGTGCCAGCAGCTTAGATTGGGGGACAGGGGGCCAAGAGACCCAGTACTTC.

CDR3 sequence (DNA): TGTGCCAGCAGCTCAGCTCAGGGAATCGGCAATCAGCCCCAGCATTTT. It is translated as CASSSAQGIGNQPQHF. The V gene is TRBV5-5, the J gene TRBJ1-5; TRBD1 might be the D (5 bases). Trimming cost V 3 bases and J 2 bases, with 15 bases left between them. The CDR3 sequence is 16 residues long. Germline V CDR1 and CDR2: SGHKS, YYEKEE (reference sequence).

The CDR3 nucleotides read TGTGCCAGCAGTTCGGGGGGCTCTGGGGCCAACGTCCTGACTTTC. It encodes CASSSGGSGANVLTF. The chain combines TRBV6-1 with TRBJ2-6, with 7 bases identical to TRBD2. The trim removed 5 bases at V and 0 bases at J, leaving 1 base unmatched. The CDR3 spans 15 residues. The germline V gene has CDR1 MNHNS and CDR2 SASEGT.

The chain carries TRBV19 and TRBJ2-1, with D unclear. V lost 5 bases and J 2 bases, leaving 7 bases between the germline ends. The CDR3 consists of 13 residues. Germline CDR1 reads LNHDA; CDR2 reads SQIVND (reference sequence). The CDR3 is CASSVWAYNEQFF. In DNA form, the CDR3 reads TGTGCCAGTAGTGTGTGGGCCTACAATGAGCAGTTCTTC.

This clone has just a few counts. The chain joins TRBV6-1 to TRBJ2-3, with D perhaps being TRBD1 or TRBD2 (5 bases each). V dropped 6 bases and J dropped 2 bases, with 18 bases sitting between them. The CDR3 extends over 16 amino acids. In germline, CDR1 is MNHNS, CDR2 SASEGT. CDR3 sequence (DNA): TGTGCCAGCAGCGAAAAACTGGGGACCTTCACAGATACGCAGTATTTT. Encoded protein: CASSEKLGTFTDTQYF.